The 17 T cell receptor beta chains in this list originate from one sample, sequenced in a study of blood T cell repertoires in COVID-19. The table came from immunoSEQ multiplex PCR; TCRdb's copy has only in-frame clones and leaves some out. The sample includes about 230,000 clones, about 84% of them seen just once. Source material: peripheral blood. All receptors come from a woman of 80 years or more with acute or convalescent COVID-19.

This chain joins TRBV27 and TRBJ1-3; 10 bases agree with TRBD1. The CDR3 spans 15 residues. The germline CDR1 and CDR2 sequences are MNHEY and SMNVEV (reference sequence). The ends lost 6 bases at V and 1 base at J; junction bases unmatched: 3. CDR3 in amino acids: CASRRQGASGNTIYF. DNA of the CDR3: TGTGCCAGCAGAAGACAGGGGGCTTCTGGAAACACCATATATTTT.

This chain connects TRBV5-1 to TRBJ1-2; no firm D call. This CDR3 is 13 amino acids long. Germline loops: CDR1 SGHRS, CDR2 YFSETQ. Deletions cut 4 bases from V and 4 bases from J, with 11 bases between. In nucleotides, the CDR3 is TGCGCCAGCAGCCTGCTACAGTCCTATGGCTACACCTTC. Protein product: CASSLLQSYGYTF.

The V and J genes are TRBV27 and TRBJ2-6; unclear D gene. V shed 4 bases and J shed 0 bases, with 4 bases lying between them. The CDR3 has 14 residues. CDR1 MNHEY and CDR2 SMNVEV come from the germline V gene (reference sequence). The CDR3 is CASSYNSGANVLTF. For the CDR3, the DNA is TGTGCCAGCAGTTATAACTCTGGGGCCAACGTCCTGACTTTC. The variable domain in full, with the rest retrieved from reference TRBV27 and TRBJ2-6, is EAQVTQNPRYLITVTGKKLTVTCSQNMNHEYMSWYRQDPGLGLRQIYYSMNVEVTDKGDVPEGYKVSRKEKRNFPLILESPSPNQTSLYFCASSYNSGANVLTFGAGSRLTVL.

V is TRBV6-5 and J is TRBJ1-2; D is perhaps TRBD1 (6 bases). The CDR3 runs to 12 residues. The V gene's germline CDR1 is MNHEY and CDR2 SVGAGI. V shed 6 bases and J shed 5 bases, with 10 bases lying between them. The CDR3 reads CASRRQDYGYTF. The DNA of the CDR3 is TGTGCCAGCAGGAGACAGGATTATGGCTACACCTTC.

The chain employs TRBV14 and TRBJ2-2; 8 nucleotides line up with TRBD1. The germline V gene encodes CDR1 SGHDN and CDR2 FVKESK. The CDR3 extends over 16 amino acids. V lost 5 bases, J lost 0 bases, and 5 bases stayed unmatched. The CDR3 region has the DNA TGTGCCAGCAGCAGTTCAGGGGGCTCGAACACCGGGGAGCTGTTTTTT. It encodes CASSSSGGSNTGELFF.

The chain carries TRBV15 and TRBJ2-3; 10 bases match TRBD1. The CDR3 length is 15 residues. Unmatched junction bases numbered 5, after V lost 5 bases and J lost 3 bases. CDR1 and CDR2 from the germline V gene are LNHNV and YYDKDF (reference sequence). CDR3 nucleotide sequence: TGTGCCACCAGCCCGACAGGGGGCGCAACAGATACGCAGTATTTT. Protein: CATSPTGGATDTQYF.

V and J are TRBV5-1 and TRBJ2-1; the match to TRBD2 covers 10 bases. The CDR3 runs 13 residues. Trimming at V came to 4 bases and at J to 9 bases, leaving 4 bases not matched to a gene. Per the germline V gene, CDR1 is SGHRS and CDR2 is YFSETQ. CDR3 nucleotides: TGCGCCAGCAGCGCGCGGACTAGCGGTGAGCAGTTCTTC. Protein sequence: CASSARTSGEQFF.

The chain combines TRBV6-5 with TRBJ1-1; TRBD1 matches 8 bases. After removal of 2 bases from V and 3 bases from J, the junction contained 8 bases not matched to a gene. The germline gives CDR1 MNHEY, CDR2 SVGAGI. There are 16 residues in the CDR3. The CDR3 DNA reads TGTGCCAGCAGTTACGGTGGACAGGGAGGCGACACTGAAGCTTTCTTT. This translates into CASSYGGQGGDTEAFF.

In its sample, this clone was seen once. The chain joins TRBV2 to TRBJ2-1; TRBD2 matches at 15 bases. The CDR3 loop spans 17 amino acids. The germline V gene encodes CDR1 SNHLY and CDR2 FYNNEI. The ends lost 7 bases at V and 7 bases at J; junction bases unmatched: 11. The CDR3 protein is CASIPGLAGGGWNEQFF. In DNA form, the CDR3 reads TGTGCCAGCATACCGGGACTAGCGGGAGGTGGTTGGAATGAGCAGTTCTTC.

The genes are TRBV5-8 and TRBJ1-2, with D hard to call. The CDR3 contains 13 residues. Looked up from germline, CDR1 is SGHTS and CDR2 is YDEGEE. V lost 2 bases and J lost 0, with 5 bases in between. The CDR3 nucleotides are TGTGCCAGCAGCTTAAACTCTAACTATGGCTACACCTTC. Residues: CASSLNSNYGYTF.

The CDR3 DNA sequence: TGCGCCAGCAGCTCCCCACAGGGGGCCTACGAGCAGTACTTC. Protein product: CASSSPQGAYEQYF. This rearrangement joins TRBV5-1 to TRBJ2-7; 8 bases fit TRBD1. The trim removed 3 bases at V and 2 bases at J, leaving 4 bases unmatched. CDR3 size: 14 residues. Germline CDR1 and CDR2: SGHRS and YFSETQ. Drawing the rest from reference TRBV5-1 and TRBJ2-7, the complete variable domain is KAGVTQTPRYLIKTRGQQVTLSCSPISGHRSVSWYQQTPGQGLQFLFEYFSETQRNKGNFPGRFSGRQFSNSRSEMNVSTLELGDSALYLCASSSPQGAYEQYFGPGTRLTVT.

The chain carries TRBV27 and TRBJ1-1; D gene uncertain. The CDR3 is made up of 14 amino acids. Trimming left V 2 bases short and J 2 bases short, with 9 bases between. Germline CDR1 MNHEY, CDR2 SMNVEV (reference sequence). CDR3 residues: CASSLMGPNTEAFF. The DNA of the CDR3 is TGTGCCAGCAGTTTAATGGGCCCTAACACTGAAGCTTTCTTT.

This clone has a single count. CDR3 region: CASSQVERGVETQYF. The CDR3, as DNA: TGTGCCAGCAGCCAAGTAGAACGAGGAGTGGAGACCCAGTACTTC. The genes are TRBV3-1 (or the pseudogene TRBV3-2) and TRBJ2-5; D uncertain. Germline CDR1 is LGHDT and CDR2 is YNNKEL (reference sequence). Between the trimmed V and J ends, which lost 1 base and 5 bases, there was a span of 14 bases. This CDR3 comprises 15 residues.

The chain has TRBV27 and TRBJ2-1; 11 bases are shared with TRBD1. This CDR3 region has 16 residues. J was trimmed by 7 bases and V by 5 bases; bases with no gene match: 10. The germline V gene has CDR1 MNHEY and CDR2 SMNVEV (reference sequence). The CDR3 nucleotides are TGTGCCAGCAGTCCTACCCCGGGACAGGGGGGAAATGAGCAGTTCTTC. The encoded protein is CASSPTPGQGGNEQFF.

This clone was picked up a small number of times. The rearrangement links TRBV6-2 or TRBV6-3 to TRBJ2-1, with 7 bases identical to TRBD2. The CDR3 covers 14 residues. Per the germline V gene, CDR1 is MNHEY and CDR2 is SVGEGT. V lost 4 bases and J lost 6; bases outside the gene matches: 6. This CDR3 is CASSSNGRFNEQFF. CDR3 DNA sequence: TGTGCCAGCAGTTCTAACGGGAGGTTCAATGAGCAGTTCTTC.

V is TRBV6-5 and J is TRBJ2-2; TRBD1 matches 10 bases. The CDR3 runs to 14 residues. The germline CDR1 and CDR2 sequences are MNHEY and SVGAGI. With 6 bases clipped from V and 5 bases from J, the junction kept 3 bases outside the gene matches. The CDR3, as DNA: TGTGCCAGCAGCCGGGACAGGGGAACCGGGGAGCTGTTTTTT. This gives the protein CASSRDRGTGELFF.

V and J are TRBV5-1 and TRBJ2-7; 13 bases map to TRBD2. This CDR3 region has 14 residues. V trimming: 4 bases; J trimming: 4 bases; junction bases outside the gene matches: 2. Germline V gene data show CDR1 as SGHRS and CDR2 as YFSETQ. CDR3 sequence (DNA): TGCGCCAGCAGCACGGGACTAGCGGGATACGAGCAGTACTTC. Its translation is CASSTGLAGYEQYF.